These 17 T cell receptor beta chains originate from one sample sequenced in a study of blood T cells in healthy people across ages. A second PCR, run for 7 to 11 cycles, used a sample-barcoded 5' primer plus a J-beta primer mix. TCRdb itself ran the 5' RACE reads through MiXCR, one entry per CDR3 protein. This sample yields roughly 1.7 million distinct CDR3 sequences, of which 30% to 35% are seen a single time; 11% belongs to the top ten. Sequencing was done on a sample of blood. The receptors derive from a woman aged 30 to 39 in good health.

A word on this clonotype: The junction does not match germline at one end; this may be a read error. The chain employs TRBV6-6 and TRBJ2-1, with D hard to call. CDR3 length: 12 amino acids. The germline CDR1 and CDR2 sequences are MNHNY and SVGAGI (reference sequence). The DNA for the CDR3 is TGTACCAGCAGTCCGGCCGTTAATGAGCAGTTCTTC. It translates to CTSSPAVNEQFF.

This sequence joins TRBV12-3 or TRBV12-4 and TRBJ2-4; a weak D match, TRBD2 (6 bases). The CDR3 is 12 residues long. Trimming stripped 5 bases from V and 7 bases from J, with 9 bases between. The CDR3 loop is CASSAEGNIQYF. Written as DNA, the CDR3 is TGTGCCAGCAGTGCGGAGGGGAACATTCAGTACTTC.

V gene TRBV4-1 combines with J gene TRBJ1-2; no firm D call. CDR1 is MGHRA and CDR2 is YSYEKL in the germline V gene. The length of the CDR3 is 14 residues. The V and J ends lost 1 base and 3 bases respectively, with 9 bases between them. For the CDR3, the DNA is TGCGCCAGCAGCCAAGCTGGCCGGTACTATGGCTACACCTTC. It codes for CASSQAGRYYGYTF.

This clonotype was seen a handful of times. V and J are TRBV7-2 and TRBJ2-1; TRBD2 agrees at 9 bases. The CDR3 spans 15 residues. Germline V gene data show CDR1 as SGHTA and CDR2 as FQGNSA. The V gene end was trimmed by 3 bases and the J gene end by 6 bases; junction bases not matched to a gene: 6. CDR3 nucleotide sequence: TGTGCCAGCAGCTTCGGCGGGGGGGCAGGCAATGAGCAGTTCTTC. Its protein is CASSFGGGAGNEQFF.

This clonotype was detected ten times or more. The chain is built from TRBV29-1 and TRBJ2-1; D perhaps matches TRBD2 (6 bases). V was cut by 1 base and J by 7 bases, with 11 bases left in between. Germline V gene sequence: CDR1 SQVTM, CDR2 ANQGSEA. This CDR3 is built from 13 residues. DNA of the CDR3: TGCAGCGTTGAAGCTAGCGAGATAAATGAGCAGTTCTTC. Protein: CSVEASEINEQFF.

The chain employs TRBV18 and TRBJ2-7; 12 bases agree with TRBD2. The CDR3 sequence is 17 residues long. Germline CDR1 KGHSH, CDR2 LQKENI. V dropped 0 bases and J dropped 1; count of bases not matched to a gene: 4. The CDR3 loop is CASSPPTSGGQSYEQYF. Written as DNA, the CDR3 is TGTGCCAGCTCACCACCAACTAGCGGGGGGCAATCCTACGAGCAGTACTTC.

In its sample, this clonotype was seen a few times. The genes are TRBV5-1 and TRBJ2-7; D may correspond to TRBD1 or TRBD2 (6 bases each). V gave up 6 bases and J gave up 2 bases, with 15 bases separating them. The CDR3 has 14 amino acids. CDR1 is SGHRS, CDR2 YFSETQ, per germline. CDR3 sequence reads: CASTLGGDTYEQYF. The DNA for the CDR3 is TGCGCCAGCACCCTCGGAGGGGACACCTACGAGCAGTACTTC.

This clonotype was picked up a small number of times. The chain employs TRBV5-1 and TRBJ1-1; TRBD1 aligns across 8 bases. Trimming at V came to 0 bases and at J to 5 bases, leaving 9 bases not matched to a gene. CDR1 is SGHRS and CDR2 is YFSETQ in the germline V gene. The CDR3 is made up of 16 amino acids. CDR3 residues: CASSLAWTGITTEAFF. In nucleotides, the CDR3 is TGCGCCAGCAGCTTGGCCTGGACAGGGATTACGACTGAAGCTTTCTTT.

The genes are TRBV5-1 and TRBJ1-6, with D perhaps matching TRBD1 (6 bases). V was pared by 1 base and J by 6 bases, with 14 bases between. CDR1 is SGHRS and CDR2 is YFSETQ in the germline V gene. The CDR3 has 16 amino acids. The CDR3 nucleotides read TGCGCCAGCAGCTTGAGCCGAACAGGGCCTAATTCACCCCTCCACTTT. It encodes CASSLSRTGPNSPLHF.

The V and J genes are TRBV6-6 and TRBJ1-5; D ambiguous. CDR1 and CDR2 from the germline V gene are MNHNY and SVGAGI (reference sequence). There are 16 residues in the CDR3. The V and J ends lost 2 bases and 1 base respectively, with 12 bases between them. In nucleotides, the CDR3 is TGTGCCAGCAGTTACGGGGTGCAGCCGAGCAATCAGCCCCAGCATTTT. Protein: CASSYGVQPSNQPQHF.

This clonotype was counted only a few times. The chain couples TRBV12-3 or TRBV12-4 to TRBJ1-2; no reliable D call. V shed 6 bases and J shed 2 bases, with 13 bases lying between them. The CDR3 sequence is 14 residues long. The CDR3 sequence: CASSPPIVNYGYTF. For the CDR3, the DNA is TGTGCCAGCAGCCCCCCGATCGTCAACTATGGCTACACCTTC.

A word on this clonotype: The junction departs from germline at one end; a sequencing error may be responsible. This chain links TRBV7-2 with TRBJ1-5; no clear D gene. Germline V gene data show CDR1 as SGHTA and CDR2 as FQGNSA. CDR3 length: 15 residues. The CDR3 DNA reads as TGTGCCGGCAGCTTAGGGTTCGGGAGCAATCAGCCCCAGCATTTT. Protein: CAGSLGFGSNQPQHF.

This clonotype was counted between two and nine times. This chain connects TRBV7-9 to TRBJ2-7, with unresolved D. V was trimmed by 1 base and J by 2 bases, leaving 9 bases between them. The CDR3 is 14 amino acids. Germline assignment: CDR1 SEHNR and CDR2 FQNEAQ (reference sequence). The CDR3 loop reads CASSLEIRPYEQYF. The CDR3 DNA is TGTGCCAGCAGCTTAGAAATACGGCCCTACGAGCAGTACTTC.

This clonotype was detected only a few times. This chain uses TRBV27 with TRBJ2-5; no definite D call. The J call may be mistaken, given a closer DNA end match to TRBJ2-7. Germline values: CDR1 MNHEY, CDR2 SMNVEV (reference sequence). The CDR3 sequence is 15 residues long. In DNA, the CDR3 is TGTGCCAGCAGTTCTATCCCCCGGGCGTGGGACGAGCAGTACTTC. Translating it yields CASSSIPRAWDEQYF.

The chain employs TRBV20-1 and TRBJ1-2; the D is unclear. The V end was cut by 8 bases, the J end by 7 bases, with 14 bases between. This CDR3 contains 11 residues. Germline V gene lookup returns CDR1 DFQATT and CDR2 SNEGSKA (reference sequence). CDR3 amino acids: CSKRVWGGYTF. CDR3 DNA: TGCAGTAAAAGGGTTTGGGGTGGCTACACCTTC.

The chain combines TRBV28 with TRBJ2-7, with 13 nucleotides matching TRBD2. V lost 6 bases and J lost 1; bases outside the gene matches: 9. Germline CDR1 is MDHEN and CDR2 is SYDVKM. The length of the CDR3 is 17 residues. CDR3 nucleotide sequence: TGTGCCAGCAGCGCCGGGACTAGCGGGATTGGGTCCTACGAGCAGTACTTC. It encodes CASSAGTSGIGSYEQYF.

The gene calls are TRBV29-1 and TRBJ1-1, with TRBD1 matching 8 bases. Germline trimming cut 4 bases from V and 4 bases from J; bases unmatched to any gene: 11. Germline values: CDR1 SQVTM, CDR2 ANQGSEA. The CDR3 is 15 amino acids. The CDR3 DNA reads as TGCAGCGTTGTGGGTGACAGGGGTTCCTCCACTGAAGCTTTCTTT. Translating gives CSVVGDRGSSTEAFF.